This section outlines one T cell receptor (beta chain) sequence together with its context. The antigen remains undetermined. V was cut by 3 bases and J by 0 bases, with 9 bases left in between. Germline CDR1 and CDR2: PRHDT and FYEKMQ (reference sequence). The CDR3 covers 15 residues. These data belong to a study of OX40 agonist ivuxolimab in advanced cancers. Findings and limits, study-wide: Some nonresponders also had low normalized T-cell clonal expansion. In general, CD8+ T cells held more expanded clones than CD4+ did, on average.

Exclusion of a patient followed from autoimmune disease history or systemic immunosuppression. Sequencing was performed with immunoSEQ multiplex PCR; in TCRdb, only in-frame clones are kept and a portion is missing. The data hold tens of thousands of clones, with roughly 86% observed a single time. This sequence originates from an adult with an advanced solid tumor such as melanoma, head and neck, liver or kidney cancer. The source was CD4+ or CD8+ T cells sorted from blood, collected in a trial of the OX40 agonist ivuxolimab. The genes are TRBV13 and TRBJ1-5; D not certain. CDR3: CASSFGSHSNQPQHF. The CDR3 DNA is TGTGCCAGCAGCTTCGGCAGCCATAGCAATCAGCCCCAGCATTTT.